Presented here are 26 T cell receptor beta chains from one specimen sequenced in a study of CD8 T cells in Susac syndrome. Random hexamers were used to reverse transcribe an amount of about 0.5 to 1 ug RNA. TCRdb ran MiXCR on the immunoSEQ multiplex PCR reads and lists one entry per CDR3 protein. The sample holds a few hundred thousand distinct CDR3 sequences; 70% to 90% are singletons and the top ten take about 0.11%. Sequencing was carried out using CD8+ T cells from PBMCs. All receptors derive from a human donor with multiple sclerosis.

In DNA, the CDR3 is TGCGCCAGCAGCCACGGCAGGAACACTGAAGCTTTCTTT. As protein: CASSHGRNTEAFF. The rearrangement joins TRBV4-1 to TRBJ1-1; D uncertain. The CDR3 is 13 residues long. Germline CDR1 is MGHRA and CDR2 is YSYEKL. V was shortened by 3 bases and J by 1 base, with 6 bases between the two germline ends.

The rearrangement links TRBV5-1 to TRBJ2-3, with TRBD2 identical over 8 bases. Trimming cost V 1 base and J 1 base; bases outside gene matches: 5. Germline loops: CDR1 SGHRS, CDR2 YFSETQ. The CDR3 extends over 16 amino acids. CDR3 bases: TGCGCCAGCAGCTTGAGGGGACTAGTCGGCACAGATACGCAGTATTTT. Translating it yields CASSLRGLVGTDTQYF.

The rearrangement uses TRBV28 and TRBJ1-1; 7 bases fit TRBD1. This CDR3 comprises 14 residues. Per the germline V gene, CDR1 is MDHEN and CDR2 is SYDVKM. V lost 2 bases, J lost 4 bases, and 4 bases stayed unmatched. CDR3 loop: CASSLAAGGTEAFF. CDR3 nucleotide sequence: TGTGCCAGCAGTTTAGCGGCAGGGGGCACTGAAGCTTTCTTT.

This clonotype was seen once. The CDR3 is CASSLGPGTLNEQYF. In DNA, the CDR3 is TGTGCCAGCAGTTTAGGGCCCGGGACATTGAACGAGCAGTACTTC. This chain uses TRBV28 with TRBJ2-7, with D possibly being TRBD1 (6 bases). The CDR3 loop spans 15 amino acids. Germline CDR1 and CDR2: MDHEN and SYDVKM. Trimming removed 2 bases at V and 5 bases at J, with 16 bases between. The full variable domain, with the rest looked up from reference TRBV28 and TRBJ2-7, is DVKVTQSSRYLVKRTGEKVFLECVQDMDHENMFWYRQDPGLGLRLIYFSYDVKMKEKGDIPEGYSVSREKKERFSLILESASTNQTSMYLCASSLGPGTLNEQYFGPGTRLTVT.

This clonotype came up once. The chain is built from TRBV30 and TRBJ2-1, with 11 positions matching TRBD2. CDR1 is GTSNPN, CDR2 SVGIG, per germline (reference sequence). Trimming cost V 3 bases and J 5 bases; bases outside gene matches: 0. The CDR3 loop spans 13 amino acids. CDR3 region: CAWRGLADNEQFF. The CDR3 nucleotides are TGTGCCTGGAGGGGACTAGCGGACAATGAGCAGTTCTTC.

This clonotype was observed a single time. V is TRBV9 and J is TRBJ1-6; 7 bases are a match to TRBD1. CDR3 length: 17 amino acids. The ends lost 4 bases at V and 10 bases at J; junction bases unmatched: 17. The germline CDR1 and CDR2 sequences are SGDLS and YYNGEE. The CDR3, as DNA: TGTGCCAGCAGCTCACCCCTTCCGACAGGGAAAAGATCACCCCTCCACTTT. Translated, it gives CASSSPLPTGKRSPLHF. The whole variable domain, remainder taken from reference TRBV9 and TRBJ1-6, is DSGVTQTPKHLITATGQRVTLRCSPRSGDLSVYWYQQSLDQGLQFLIQYYNGEERAKGNILERFSAQQFPDLHSELNLSSLELGDSALYFCASSSPLPTGKRSPLHFGNGTRLTVT.

CDR3 DNA sequence: TGTGCCTGGAGTCGAGCCTACGAGCAGTACTTC. Translation: CAWSRAYEQYF. The chain couples TRBV30 to TRBJ2-7; no clear D. Deletions cut 2 bases from V and 2 bases from J, with 4 bases between. CDR3 length: 11 residues. Germline lookup yields CDR1 GTSNPN and CDR2 SVGIG (reference sequence). Combining the CDR3 with reference TRBV30 and TRBJ2-7 gives the whole variable domain SQTIHQWPATLVQPVGSPLSLECTVEGTSNPNLYWYRQAAGRGLQLLFYSVGIGQISSEVPQNLSASRPQDRQFILSSKKLLLSDSGFYLCAWSRAYEQYFGPGTRLTVT.

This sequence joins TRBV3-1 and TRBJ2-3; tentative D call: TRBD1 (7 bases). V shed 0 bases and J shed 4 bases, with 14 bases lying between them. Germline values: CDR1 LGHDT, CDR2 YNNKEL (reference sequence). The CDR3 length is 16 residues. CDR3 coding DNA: TGTGCCAGCAGCCAAGATCGTGGAGGGGGCGCAGATACGCAGTATTTT. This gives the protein CASSQDRGGGADTQYF.

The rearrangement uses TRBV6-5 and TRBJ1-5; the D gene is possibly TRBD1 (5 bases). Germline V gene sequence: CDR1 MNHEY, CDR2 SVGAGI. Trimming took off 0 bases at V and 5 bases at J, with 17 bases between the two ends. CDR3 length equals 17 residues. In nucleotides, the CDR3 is TGTGCCAGCAGTTACTCGATGGGCGGAGGCAGGGATCAGCCCCAGCATTTT. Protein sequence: CASSYSMGGGRDQPQHF.

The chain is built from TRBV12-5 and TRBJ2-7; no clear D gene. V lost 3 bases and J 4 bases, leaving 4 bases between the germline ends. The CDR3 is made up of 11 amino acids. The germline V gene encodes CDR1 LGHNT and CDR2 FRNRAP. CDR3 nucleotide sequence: TGTGCTAGTGGTTTTGCGTACGAGCAGTACTTC. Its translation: CASGFAYEQYF. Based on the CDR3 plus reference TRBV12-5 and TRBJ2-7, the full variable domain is DARVTQTPRHKVTEMGQEVTMRCQPILGHNTVFWYRQTMMQGLELLAYFRNRAPLDDSGMPKDRFSAEMPDATLATLKIQPSEPRDSAVYFCASGFAYEQYFGPGTRLTVT.

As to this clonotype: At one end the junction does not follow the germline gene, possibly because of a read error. The CDR3 reads CASTLAGRYEQYF. CDR3 nucleotides: TGTGCCAGCACTTTAGCGGGACGGTACGAGCAGTACTTC. The V and J genes are TRBV28 and TRBJ2-7; the match to TRBD2 covers 8 bases. Germline CDR1 MDHEN, CDR2 SYDVKM. The CDR3 has 13 residues.

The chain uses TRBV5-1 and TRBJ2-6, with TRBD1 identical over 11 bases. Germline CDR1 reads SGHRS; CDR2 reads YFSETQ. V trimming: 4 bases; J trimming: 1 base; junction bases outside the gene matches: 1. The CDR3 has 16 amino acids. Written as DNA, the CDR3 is TGCGCCAGCAGCAGGGACAGGGGGTCTGGGGCCAACGTCCTGACTTTC. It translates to CASSRDRGSGANVLTF.

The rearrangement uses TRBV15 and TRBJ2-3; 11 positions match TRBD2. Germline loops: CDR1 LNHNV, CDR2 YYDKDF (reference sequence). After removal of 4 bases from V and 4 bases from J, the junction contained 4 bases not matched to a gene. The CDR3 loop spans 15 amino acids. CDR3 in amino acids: CATSKLAGVADTQYF. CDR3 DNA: TGTGCCACCAGCAAACTAGCGGGAGTGGCAGATACGCAGTATTTT. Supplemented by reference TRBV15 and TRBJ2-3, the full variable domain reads DAMVIQNPRYQVTQFGKPVTLSCSQTLNHNVMYWYQQKSSQAPKLLFHYYDKDFNNEADTPDNFQSRRPNTSFCFLDIRSPGLGDTAMYLCATSKLAGVADTQYFGPGTRLTVL.

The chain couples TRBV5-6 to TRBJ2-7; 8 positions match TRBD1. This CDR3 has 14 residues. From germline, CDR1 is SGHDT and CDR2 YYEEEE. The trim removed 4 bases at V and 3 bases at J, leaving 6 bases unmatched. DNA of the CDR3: TGTGCCAGCAGCCAGCGACAGGGGATCTACGAGCAGTACTTC. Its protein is CASSQRQGIYEQYF.

CDR3 loop: CASSLTRQGPGEQYF. The CDR3 bases are TGCGCCAGCAGCTTGACTAGACAGGGTCCGGGGGAGCAGTACTTC. This chain connects TRBV5-1 to TRBJ2-7; 7 bases align to TRBD1. Germline lookup yields CDR1 SGHRS and CDR2 YFSETQ. The CDR3 has 15 residues. V lost 1 base to trimming and J lost 7 bases; unmatched junction nucleotides: 11.

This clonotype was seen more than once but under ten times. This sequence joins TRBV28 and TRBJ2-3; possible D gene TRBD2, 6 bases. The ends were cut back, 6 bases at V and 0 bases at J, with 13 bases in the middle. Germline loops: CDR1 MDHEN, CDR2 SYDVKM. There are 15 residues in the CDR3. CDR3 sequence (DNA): TGTGCCAGCAGAAACGAGCGGGCTAGCACAGATACGCAGTATTTT. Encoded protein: CASRNERASTDTQYF. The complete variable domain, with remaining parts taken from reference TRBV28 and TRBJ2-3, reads DVKVTQSSRYLVKRTGEKVFLECVQDMDHENMFWYRQDPGLGLRLIYFSYDVKMKEKGDIPEGYSVSREKKERFSLILESASTNQTSMYLCASRNERASTDTQYFGPGTRLTVL.

CDR3 residues: CASSAGVGYTDTQYF. The CDR3 nucleotides read TGCGCCAGCAGCGCCGGGGTGGGATACACAGATACGCAGTATTTT. The gene calls are TRBV4-1 and TRBJ2-3; perhaps TRBD2 as D (5 bases). V was clipped by 5 bases and J by 2 bases, with 14 bases between them. The CDR3 length is 15 residues. Per the germline V gene, CDR1 is MGHRA and CDR2 is YSYEKL.

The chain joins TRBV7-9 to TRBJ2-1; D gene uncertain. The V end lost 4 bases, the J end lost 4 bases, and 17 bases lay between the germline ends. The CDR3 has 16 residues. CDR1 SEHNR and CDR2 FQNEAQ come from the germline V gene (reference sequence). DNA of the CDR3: TGTGCCAGCAGCTCCACCAGCATCGGGCTTTACAATGAGCAGTTCTTC. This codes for CASSSTSIGLYNEQFF.

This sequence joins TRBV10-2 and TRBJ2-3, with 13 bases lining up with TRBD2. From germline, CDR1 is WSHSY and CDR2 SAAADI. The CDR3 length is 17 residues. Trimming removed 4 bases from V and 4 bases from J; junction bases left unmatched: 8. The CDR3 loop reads CASSVGLAGVGPDTQYF. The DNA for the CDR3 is TGCGCCAGCAGTGTAGGACTAGCGGGAGTTGGGCCAGATACGCAGTATTTT.

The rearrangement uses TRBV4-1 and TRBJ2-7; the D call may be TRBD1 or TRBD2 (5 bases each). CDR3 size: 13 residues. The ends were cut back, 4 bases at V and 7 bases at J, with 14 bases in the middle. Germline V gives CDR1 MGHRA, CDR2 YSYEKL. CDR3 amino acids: CASSPSAGTEQYF. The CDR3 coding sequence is TGCGCCAGCAGCCCTTCGGCAGGGACGGAGCAGTACTTC.

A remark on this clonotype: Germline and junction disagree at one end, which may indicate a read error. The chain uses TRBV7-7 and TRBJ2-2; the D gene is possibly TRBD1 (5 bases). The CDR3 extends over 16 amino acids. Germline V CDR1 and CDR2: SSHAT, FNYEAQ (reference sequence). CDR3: CASSRQGIANTGELFF. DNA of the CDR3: TGTGCTAGCAGTCGCCAGGGAATCGCGAACACCGGGGAGCTGTTTTTT. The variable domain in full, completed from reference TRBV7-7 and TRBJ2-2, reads GAGVSQSPRYKVTKRGQDVTLRCDPISSHATLYWYQQALGQGPEFLTYFNYEAQPDKSGLPSDRFSAERPEGSISTLTIQRTEQRDSAMYRCASSRQGIANTGELFFGEGSRLTVL.

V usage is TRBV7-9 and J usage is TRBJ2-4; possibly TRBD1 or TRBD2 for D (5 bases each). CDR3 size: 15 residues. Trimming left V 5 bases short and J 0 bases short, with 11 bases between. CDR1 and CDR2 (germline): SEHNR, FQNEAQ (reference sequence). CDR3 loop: CASSPGPKAKNIQYF. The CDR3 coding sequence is TGTGCCAGCAGCCCGGGGCCCAAAGCCAAAAACATTCAGTACTTC.

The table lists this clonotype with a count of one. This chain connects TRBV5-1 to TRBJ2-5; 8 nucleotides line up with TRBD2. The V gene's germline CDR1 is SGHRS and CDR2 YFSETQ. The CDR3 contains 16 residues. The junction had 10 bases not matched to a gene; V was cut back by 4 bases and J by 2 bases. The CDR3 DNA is TGCGCCAGCAGCGACCGAGTCAGCGGGAGACAAGAGACCCAGTACTTC. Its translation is CASSDRVSGRQETQYF. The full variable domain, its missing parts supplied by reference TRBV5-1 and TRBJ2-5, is KAGVTQTPRYLIKTRGQQVTLSCSPISGHRSVSWYQQTPGQGLQFLFEYFSETQRNKGNFPGRFSGRQFSNSRSEMNVSTLELGDSALYLCASSDRVSGRQETQYFGPGTRLLVL.

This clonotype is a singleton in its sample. The CDR3 region is CASSLAGTDIEQYF. The CDR3, as DNA: TGTGCCAGCAGTTTAGCCGGGACAGACATAGAGCAGTACTTC. This rearrangement joins TRBV28 to TRBJ2-7; 7 bases match TRBD1. The length of the CDR3 is 14 residues. Unmatched junction bases numbered 8, after V lost 2 bases and J lost 7 bases. Germline CDR1 is MDHEN and CDR2 is SYDVKM.

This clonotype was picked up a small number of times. CDR3 in amino acids: CASSFGVSNQPQHF. The CDR3 bases are TGTGCCAGCAGTTTCGGGGTTAGCAATCAGCCCCAGCATTTT. This sequence joins TRBV28 and TRBJ1-5; D is undetermined. This CDR3 is built from 14 residues. The germline V gene encodes CDR1 MDHEN and CDR2 SYDVKM. Trimming pared 3 bases from V and 0 bases from J, leaving 6 bases between.

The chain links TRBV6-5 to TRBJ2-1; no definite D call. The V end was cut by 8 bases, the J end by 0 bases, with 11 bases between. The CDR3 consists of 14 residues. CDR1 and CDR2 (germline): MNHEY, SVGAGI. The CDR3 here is CASFGKSSYNEQFF. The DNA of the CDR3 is TGTGCCAGCTTCGGAAAAAGCTCCTACAATGAGCAGTTCTTC.